A selection of T cell receptor beta chains follows, all from one sample in a study of technical replicates of blood from several donors. Libraries were prepared by immunoSEQ multiplex PCR; TCRdb keeps only in-frame clonotypes and omits some of them. The sample contains 80,000 or so clones, 90% to 95% of which appear only once. The sequencing input was T cells isolated from PBMCs. The origin of the receptors is a human donor in good health. Each CDR3 is given with its conserved first and last residue. The order of the fields is clone size, V gene, D gene, J gene, CDR3 DNA, CDR3 protein. D genes are given only for firm matches. Some rows have no size entry. The others give once, few or many, or a class for an expanded clone.

abundance: -; v_gene: TRBV4-2; d_gene: -; j_gene: TRBJ1-2; CDR3nt: TGTGCCAGCAGCCCCTCAGTAGACAGCAACTATGGCTACACCTTC; CDR3aa: CASSPSVDSNYGYTF
abundance: -; v_gene: TRBV30; d_gene: -; j_gene: TRBJ2-7; CDR3nt: TGTGCCTGGACTGGACTTGTCCTGCAACTCTACGAGCAGTACTTC; CDR3aa: CAWTGLVLQLYEQYF
abundance: -; v_gene: TRBV27; d_gene: -; j_gene: TRBJ2-1; CDR3nt: TGTGCCAGCAGTTTGGGAGGGGACAGGGAGCAGTTCTTC; CDR3aa: CASSLGGDREQFF
abundance: -; v_gene: TRBV18; d_gene: -; j_gene: TRBJ2-1; CDR3nt: TGTGCCAGCTCACCAACCCAGCGGAACAATGAGCAGTTCTTC; CDR3aa: CASSPTQRNNEQFF
abundance: -; v_gene: TRBV13; d_gene: TRBD2; j_gene: TRBJ2-7; CDR3nt: TGTGCCAGCAGCCTGGAAAGCGGGAGACCCTACGAGCAGTACTTC; CDR3aa: CASSLESGRPYEQYF
abundance: -; v_gene: TRBV2; d_gene: -; j_gene: TRBJ2-7; CDR3nt: TGTGCCACCCAGGGTTATACCTACGAGCAGTACTTC; CDR3aa: CATQGYTYEQYF
abundance: -; v_gene: TRBV19; d_gene: -; j_gene: TRBJ1-1; CDR3nt: TGTGCCAGTAGTGGGGAGTGGACTGAAGCTTTCTTT; CDR3aa: CASSGEWTEAFF
abundance: -; v_gene: TRBV4-1; d_gene: -; j_gene: TRBJ2-2; CDR3nt: TGCGCCAGCAGCCAAGATGGAGACGGGGAGCTGTTTTTT; CDR3aa: CASSQDGDGELFF
abundance: -; v_gene: TRBV5-4; d_gene: -; j_gene: TRBJ2-1; CDR3nt: TGTGCCAGCAGGGATTGGAGGTTCAATGAGCAGTTCTTC; CDR3aa: CASRDWRFNEQFF
abundance: -; v_gene: TRBV28; d_gene: -; j_gene: TRBJ1-5; CDR3nt: TGTGCCAGCAGTTTGCAGGGGTATCAGCCCCAGCATTTT; CDR3aa: CASSLQGYQPQHF
abundance: -; v_gene: TRBV25-1; d_gene: -; j_gene: TRBJ1-3; CDR3nt: TGTGCCAGCACAGGAAAGGGAGCCTCTGGAAACACCATATATTTT; CDR3aa: CASTGKGASGNTIYF
abundance: -; v_gene: TRBV27; d_gene: TRBD1; j_gene: TRBJ2-7; CDR3nt: TGTGCCAGCAGTTTAGGGGACAGGGGATACGAGCAGTACTTC; CDR3aa: CASSLGDRGYEQYF
abundance: -; v_gene: TRBV11-2; d_gene: -; j_gene: TRBJ2-1; CDR3nt: TGTGCCAGCTCCTTCAACGGGCGGACTTACAATGAGCAGTTCTTC; CDR3aa: CASSFNGRTYNEQFF
abundance: -; v_gene: TRBV5-1; d_gene: -; j_gene: TRBJ2-2; CDR3nt: TGCGCCAGCAGCTTTAGAGTCGAGGCGAACACCGGGGAGCTGTTTTTT; CDR3aa: CASSFRVEANTGELFF
abundance: -; v_gene: TRBV6-1; d_gene: TRBD1; j_gene: TRBJ1-2; CDR3nt: TGTGCCAGTAGAGCCTCTACAGGGGCTAACTATGGCTACACCTTC; CDR3aa: CASRASTGANYGYTF
abundance: -; v_gene: TRBV10-1; d_gene: -; j_gene: TRBJ2-7; CDR3nt: TGCGCCAGCAGTGAGTTTGCTCATGGTCGGGAGCAGTACTTC; CDR3aa: CASSEFAHGREQYF
abundance: -; v_gene: TRBV19; d_gene: TRBD1; j_gene: TRBJ1-2; CDR3nt: TGTGCCAGCATAAAAAAGGACAGGGATACTAACTATGGCTACACCTTC; CDR3aa: CASIKKDRDTNYGYTF
abundance: -; v_gene: TRBV4-2; d_gene: -; j_gene: TRBJ1-2; CDR3nt: TGTGCCAGCTCCCAAGCAGGGGCTGGTGATGGCTACACCTTC; CDR3aa: CASSQAGAGDGYTF
abundance: -; v_gene: TRBV9; d_gene: TRBD2; j_gene: TRBJ2-1; CDR3nt: TGTGCCAGCAGCGTCCTAGCGGGCGCCTTAAATGAGCAGTTCTTC; CDR3aa: CASSVLAGALNEQFF
abundance: -; v_gene: TRBV7-3; d_gene: TRBD2; j_gene: TRBJ2-3; CDR3nt: TGTGCCAGCAGCTTGGGGGATCCGGGACTAGAGGATCCTACGCAGTATTTT; CDR3aa: CASSLGDPGLEDPTQYF
abundance: -; v_gene: TRBV9; d_gene: -; j_gene: TRBJ2-3; CDR3nt: TGTGCCAGCAGCGTAAGGACAGATGGAGTTACGCAGTATTTT; CDR3aa: CASSVRTDGVTQYF
abundance: -; v_gene: TRBV19; d_gene: -; j_gene: TRBJ2-5; CDR3nt: TGTGCCAGTAGTATAGATCGCGACCCGGGACACGAGACCCAGTACTTC; CDR3aa: CASSIDRDPGHETQYF
abundance: -; v_gene: TRBV14; d_gene: -; j_gene: TRBJ1-2; CDR3nt: TGTGCCAGCAGCCATGTAAGGGAGAATGGCTACACCTTC; CDR3aa: CASSHVRENGYTF
abundance: few; v_gene: TRBV7-6; d_gene: -; j_gene: TRBJ1-2; CDR3nt: TGTGCCAGCAGCTTAGGATCCGCAGCAAGCGTTAACTATGGCTACACCTTC; CDR3aa: CASSLGSAASVNYGYTF
abundance: once; v_gene: TRBV7-7; d_gene: -; j_gene: TRBJ2-7; CDR3nt: TGTGCTAGCAGCCTAGGGGGGGTTGGCTACGAGCAGTACTTC; CDR3aa: CASSLGGVGYEQYF
abundance: -; v_gene: TRBV4-1; d_gene: TRBD2; j_gene: TRBJ2-7; CDR3nt: TGCGCCAGCAGCCAATTAGCGGGAGGAGCCTACGAGCAGTACTTC; CDR3aa: CASSQLAGGAYEQYF
abundance: few; v_gene: TRBV30; d_gene: TRBD2; j_gene: TRBJ2-1; CDR3nt: TGTGCCTGGAGTGTATTAGCGGGCTCCTACAATGAGCAGTTCTTC; CDR3aa: CAWSVLAGSYNEQFF
abundance: -; v_gene: TRBV2; d_gene: -; j_gene: TRBJ2-4; CDR3nt: TGTGCCAGCAGTGAATACGCGGGACTAGCCAAAAACATTCAGTACTTC; CDR3aa: CASSEYAGLAKNIQYF
abundance: -; v_gene: TRBV7-3; d_gene: TRBD1; j_gene: TRBJ1-5; CDR3nt: TGTGCCAGCAGCCCGACAGGGGGGGATCAGCCCCAGCATTTT; CDR3aa: CASSPTGGDQPQHF
abundance: -; v_gene: TRBV6-1; d_gene: -; j_gene: TRBJ1-1; CDR3nt: TGTGCCAGCAGTGAAGGGAACGGAGGGGCGAACACTGAAGCTTTCTTT; CDR3aa: CASSEGNGGANTEAFF
abundance: -; v_gene: TRBV6-1; d_gene: -; j_gene: TRBJ1-2; CDR3nt: TGTGCCAGCAGTTCTCTCTATGGCTACACCTTC; CDR3aa: CASSSLYGYTF
abundance: few; v_gene: TRBV7-6; d_gene: -; j_gene: TRBJ1-1; CDR3nt: TGTGCCAGCAGCCTGGAGTGGGGCTTTGCTTTCTTT; CDR3aa: CASSLEWGFAFF
abundance: once; v_gene: TRBV28; d_gene: TRBD2; j_gene: TRBJ2-1; CDR3nt: TGTGCCAGCCGACGAACTAGCGGCAATGAGCAGTTCTTC; CDR3aa: CASRRTSGNEQFF
abundance: -; v_gene: TRBV11-2; d_gene: TRBD1; j_gene: TRBJ1-5; CDR3nt: TGTGCCAGCAGCTTAGACCGACAGGGTGATCCCCAGCATTTT; CDR3aa: CASSLDRQGDPQHF
abundance: -; v_gene: TRBV10-3; d_gene: TRBD2; j_gene: TRBJ2-3; CDR3nt: TGTGCCATCAGTTCTAGCGGAGTCCGGGATACGCAGTATTTT; CDR3aa: CAISSSGVRDTQYF
abundance: few; v_gene: TRBV7-8; d_gene: -; j_gene: TRBJ1-1; CDR3nt: TGTGCCAGCAGCCCCAGTGTTATTGAAGCTTTCTTT; CDR3aa: CASSPSVIEAFF
abundance: -; v_gene: TRBV6-1; d_gene: -; j_gene: TRBJ1-1; CDR3nt: TGTGCCAGCAGTGAAGCGCCGGGAGACACTGAAGCTTTCTTT; CDR3aa: CASSEAPGDTEAFF
abundance: -; v_gene: TRBV9; d_gene: -; j_gene: TRBJ1-3; CDR3nt: TGTGCCAGCAGCGTAGACAGCTCTGGAAACACCATATATTTT; CDR3aa: CASSVDSSGNTIYF
abundance: -; v_gene: TRBV10-3; d_gene: -; j_gene: TRBJ1-2; CDR3nt: TGTGCCGTTCTAATTGCCTATGGCTACACCTTC; CDR3aa: CAVLIAYGYTF
abundance: -; v_gene: TRBV11-2; d_gene: TRBD1; j_gene: TRBJ2-2; CDR3nt: TGTGCCAGCAGCCCCGGGACAGGTGTTCACACCGGGGAGCTGTTTTTT; CDR3aa: CASSPGTGVHTGELFF
abundance: -; v_gene: TRBV7-2; d_gene: -; j_gene: TRBJ2-3; CDR3nt: TGTGCCAGCAGCTTAGGGCCAGATACGCAGTATTTT; CDR3aa: CASSLGPDTQYF
abundance: -; v_gene: TRBV7-6; d_gene: TRBD2; j_gene: TRBJ2-3; CDR3nt: TGTGCCAGCAGCTTAGGGGGGACTATCACAGATACGCAGTATTTT; CDR3aa: CASSLGGTITDTQYF
abundance: -; v_gene: TRBV28; d_gene: -; j_gene: TRBJ1-1; CDR3nt: TGTGCCAGCAGTTTTCTTCGGGACACCAACACTGAAGCTTTCTTT; CDR3aa: CASSFLRDTNTEAFF